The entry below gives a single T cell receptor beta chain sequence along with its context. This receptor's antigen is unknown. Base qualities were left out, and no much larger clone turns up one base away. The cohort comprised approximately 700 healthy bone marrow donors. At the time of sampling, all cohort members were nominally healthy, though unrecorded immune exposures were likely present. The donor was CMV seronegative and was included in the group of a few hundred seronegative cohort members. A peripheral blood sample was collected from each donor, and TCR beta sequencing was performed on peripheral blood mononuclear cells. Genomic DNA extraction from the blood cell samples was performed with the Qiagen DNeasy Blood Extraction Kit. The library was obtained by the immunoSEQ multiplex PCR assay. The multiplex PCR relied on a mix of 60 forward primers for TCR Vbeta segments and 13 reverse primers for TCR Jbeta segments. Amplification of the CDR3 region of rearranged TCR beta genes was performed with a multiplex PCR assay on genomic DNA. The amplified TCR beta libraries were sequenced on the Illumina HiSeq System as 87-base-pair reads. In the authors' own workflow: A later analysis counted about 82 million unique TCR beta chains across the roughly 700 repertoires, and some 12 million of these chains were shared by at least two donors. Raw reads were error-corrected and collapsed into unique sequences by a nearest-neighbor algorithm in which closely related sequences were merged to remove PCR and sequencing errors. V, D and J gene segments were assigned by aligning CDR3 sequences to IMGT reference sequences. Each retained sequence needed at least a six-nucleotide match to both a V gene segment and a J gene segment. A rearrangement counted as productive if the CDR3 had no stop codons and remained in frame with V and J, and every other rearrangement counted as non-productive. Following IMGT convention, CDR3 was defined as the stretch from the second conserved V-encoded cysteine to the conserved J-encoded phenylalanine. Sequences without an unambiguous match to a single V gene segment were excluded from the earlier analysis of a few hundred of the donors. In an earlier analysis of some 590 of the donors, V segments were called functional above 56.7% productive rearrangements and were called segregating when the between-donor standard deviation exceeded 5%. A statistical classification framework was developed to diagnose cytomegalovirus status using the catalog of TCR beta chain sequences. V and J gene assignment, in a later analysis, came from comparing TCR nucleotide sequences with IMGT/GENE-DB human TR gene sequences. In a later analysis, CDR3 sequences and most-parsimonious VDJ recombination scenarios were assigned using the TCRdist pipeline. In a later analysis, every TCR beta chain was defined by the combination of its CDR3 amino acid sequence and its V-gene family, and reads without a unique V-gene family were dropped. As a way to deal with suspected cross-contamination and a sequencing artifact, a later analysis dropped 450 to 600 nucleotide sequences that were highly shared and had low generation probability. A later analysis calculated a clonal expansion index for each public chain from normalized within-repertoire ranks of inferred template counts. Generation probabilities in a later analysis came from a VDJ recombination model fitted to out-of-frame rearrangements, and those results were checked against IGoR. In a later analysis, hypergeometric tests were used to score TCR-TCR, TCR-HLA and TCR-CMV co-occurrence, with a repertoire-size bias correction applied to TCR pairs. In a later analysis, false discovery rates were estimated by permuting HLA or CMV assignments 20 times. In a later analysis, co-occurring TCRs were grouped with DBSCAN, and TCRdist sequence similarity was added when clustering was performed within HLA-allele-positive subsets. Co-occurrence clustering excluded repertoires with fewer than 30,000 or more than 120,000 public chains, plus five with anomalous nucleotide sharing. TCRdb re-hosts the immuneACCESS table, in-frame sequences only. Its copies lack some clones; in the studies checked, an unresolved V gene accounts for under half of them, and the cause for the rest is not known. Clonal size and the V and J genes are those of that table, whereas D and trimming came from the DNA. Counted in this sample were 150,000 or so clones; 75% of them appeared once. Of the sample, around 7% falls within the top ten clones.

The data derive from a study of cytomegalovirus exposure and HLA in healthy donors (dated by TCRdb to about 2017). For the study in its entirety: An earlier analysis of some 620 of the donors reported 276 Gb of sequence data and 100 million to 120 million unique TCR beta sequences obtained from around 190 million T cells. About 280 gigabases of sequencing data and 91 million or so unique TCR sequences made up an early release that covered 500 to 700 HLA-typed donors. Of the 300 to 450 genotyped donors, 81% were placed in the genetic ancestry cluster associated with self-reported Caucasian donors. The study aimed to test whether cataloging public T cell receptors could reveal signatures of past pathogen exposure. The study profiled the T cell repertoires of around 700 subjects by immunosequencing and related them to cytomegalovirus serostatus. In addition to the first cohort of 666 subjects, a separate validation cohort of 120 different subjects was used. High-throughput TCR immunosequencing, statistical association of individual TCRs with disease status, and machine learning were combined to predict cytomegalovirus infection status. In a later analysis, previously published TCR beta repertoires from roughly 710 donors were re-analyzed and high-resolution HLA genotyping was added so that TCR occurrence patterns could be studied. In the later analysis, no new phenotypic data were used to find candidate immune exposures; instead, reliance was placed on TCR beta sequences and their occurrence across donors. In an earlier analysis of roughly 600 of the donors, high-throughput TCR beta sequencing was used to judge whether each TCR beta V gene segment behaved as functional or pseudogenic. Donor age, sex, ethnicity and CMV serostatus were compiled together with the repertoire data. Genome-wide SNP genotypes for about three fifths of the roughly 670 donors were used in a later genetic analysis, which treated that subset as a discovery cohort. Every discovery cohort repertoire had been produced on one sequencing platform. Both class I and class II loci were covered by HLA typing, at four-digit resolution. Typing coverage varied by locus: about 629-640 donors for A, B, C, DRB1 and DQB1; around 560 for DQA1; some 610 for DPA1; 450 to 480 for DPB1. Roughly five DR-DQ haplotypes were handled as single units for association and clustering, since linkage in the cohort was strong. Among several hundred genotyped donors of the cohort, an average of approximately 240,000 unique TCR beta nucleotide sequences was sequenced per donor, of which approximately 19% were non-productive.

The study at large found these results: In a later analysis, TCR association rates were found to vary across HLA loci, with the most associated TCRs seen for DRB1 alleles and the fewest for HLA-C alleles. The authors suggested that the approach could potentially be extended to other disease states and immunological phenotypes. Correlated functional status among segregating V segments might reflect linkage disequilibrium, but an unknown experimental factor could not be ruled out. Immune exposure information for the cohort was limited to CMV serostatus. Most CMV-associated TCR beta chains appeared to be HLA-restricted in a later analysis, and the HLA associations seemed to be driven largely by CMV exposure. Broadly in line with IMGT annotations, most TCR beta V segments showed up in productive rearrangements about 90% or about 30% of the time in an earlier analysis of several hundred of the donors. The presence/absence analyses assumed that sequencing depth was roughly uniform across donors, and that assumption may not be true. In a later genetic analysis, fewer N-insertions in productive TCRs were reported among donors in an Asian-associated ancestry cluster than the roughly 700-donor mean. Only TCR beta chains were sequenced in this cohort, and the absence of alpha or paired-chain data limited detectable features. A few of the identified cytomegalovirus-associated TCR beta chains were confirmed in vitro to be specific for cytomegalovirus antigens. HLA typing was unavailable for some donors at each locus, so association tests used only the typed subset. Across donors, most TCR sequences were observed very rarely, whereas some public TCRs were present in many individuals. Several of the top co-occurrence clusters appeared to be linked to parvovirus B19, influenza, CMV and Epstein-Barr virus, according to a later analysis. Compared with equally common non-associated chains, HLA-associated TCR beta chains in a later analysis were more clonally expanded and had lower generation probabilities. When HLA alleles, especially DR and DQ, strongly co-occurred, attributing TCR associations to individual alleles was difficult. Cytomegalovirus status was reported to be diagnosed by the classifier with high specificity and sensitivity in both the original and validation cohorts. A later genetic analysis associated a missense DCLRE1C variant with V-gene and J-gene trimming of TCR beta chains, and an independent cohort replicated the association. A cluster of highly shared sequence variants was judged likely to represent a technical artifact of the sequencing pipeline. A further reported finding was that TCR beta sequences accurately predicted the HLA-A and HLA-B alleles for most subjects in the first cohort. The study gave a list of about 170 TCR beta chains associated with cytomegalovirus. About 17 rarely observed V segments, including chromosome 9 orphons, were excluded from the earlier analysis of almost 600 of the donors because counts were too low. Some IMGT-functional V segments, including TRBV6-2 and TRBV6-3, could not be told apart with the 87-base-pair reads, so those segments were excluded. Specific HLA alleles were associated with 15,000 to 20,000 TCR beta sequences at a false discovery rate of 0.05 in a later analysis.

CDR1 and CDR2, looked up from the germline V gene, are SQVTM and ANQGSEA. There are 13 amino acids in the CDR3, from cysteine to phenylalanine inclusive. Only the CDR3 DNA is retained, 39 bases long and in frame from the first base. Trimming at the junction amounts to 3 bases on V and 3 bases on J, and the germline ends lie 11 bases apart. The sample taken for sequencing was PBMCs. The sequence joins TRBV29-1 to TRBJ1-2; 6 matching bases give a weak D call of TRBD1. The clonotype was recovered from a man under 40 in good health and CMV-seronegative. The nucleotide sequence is TGCAGCGTTGATCGTAGGGGGTACTATGGCTACACCTTC. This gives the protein CSVDRRGYYGYTF.